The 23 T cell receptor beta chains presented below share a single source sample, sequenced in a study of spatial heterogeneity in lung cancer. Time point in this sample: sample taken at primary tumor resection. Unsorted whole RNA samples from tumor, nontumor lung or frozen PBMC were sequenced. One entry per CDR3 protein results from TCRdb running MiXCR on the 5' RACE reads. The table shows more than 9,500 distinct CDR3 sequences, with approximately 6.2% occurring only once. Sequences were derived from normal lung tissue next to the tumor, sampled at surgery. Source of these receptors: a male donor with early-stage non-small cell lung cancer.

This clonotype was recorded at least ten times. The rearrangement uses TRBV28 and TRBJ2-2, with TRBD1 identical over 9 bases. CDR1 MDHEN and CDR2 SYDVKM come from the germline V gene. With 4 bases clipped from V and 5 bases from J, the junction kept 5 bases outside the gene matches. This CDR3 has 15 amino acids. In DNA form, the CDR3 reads TGTGCCAGCAGTTCCGCCGGGACAGGGACCGGGGAGCTGTTTTTT. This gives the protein CASSSAGTGTGELFF. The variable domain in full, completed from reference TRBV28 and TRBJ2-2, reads DVKVTQSSRYLVKRTGEKVFLECVQDMDHENMFWYRQDPGLGLRLIYFSYDVKMKEKGDIPEGYSVSREKKERFSLILESASTNQTSMYLCASSSAGTGTGELFFGEGSRLTVL.

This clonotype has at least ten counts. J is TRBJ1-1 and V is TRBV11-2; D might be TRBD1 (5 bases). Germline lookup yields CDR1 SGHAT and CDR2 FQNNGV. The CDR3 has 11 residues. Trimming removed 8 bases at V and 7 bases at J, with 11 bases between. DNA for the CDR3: TGTGCCAGCCTGGGACCCGGTGAAGCTTTCTTT. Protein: CASLGPGEAFF.

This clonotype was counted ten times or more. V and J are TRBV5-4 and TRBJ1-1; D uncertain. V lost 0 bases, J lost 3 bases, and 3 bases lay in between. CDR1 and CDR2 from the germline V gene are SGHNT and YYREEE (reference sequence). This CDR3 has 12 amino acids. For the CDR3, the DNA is TGTGCCAGCAGCTTGGGTGACACTGAAGCTTTCTTT. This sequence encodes CASSLGDTEAFF.

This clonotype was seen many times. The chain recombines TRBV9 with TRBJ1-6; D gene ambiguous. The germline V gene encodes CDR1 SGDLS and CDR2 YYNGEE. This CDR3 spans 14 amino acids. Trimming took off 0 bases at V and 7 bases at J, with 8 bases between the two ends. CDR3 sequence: CASSVEGRNSPLHF. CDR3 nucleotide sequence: TGTGCCAGCAGCGTAGAGGGAAGGAATTCACCCCTCCACTTT.

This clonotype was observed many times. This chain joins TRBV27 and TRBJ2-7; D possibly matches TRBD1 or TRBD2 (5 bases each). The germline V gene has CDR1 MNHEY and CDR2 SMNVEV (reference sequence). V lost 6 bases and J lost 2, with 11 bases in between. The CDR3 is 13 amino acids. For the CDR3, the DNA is TGTGCCAGCAGGTCGGGGCTTACCTACGAGCAGTACTTC. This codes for CASRSGLTYEQYF.

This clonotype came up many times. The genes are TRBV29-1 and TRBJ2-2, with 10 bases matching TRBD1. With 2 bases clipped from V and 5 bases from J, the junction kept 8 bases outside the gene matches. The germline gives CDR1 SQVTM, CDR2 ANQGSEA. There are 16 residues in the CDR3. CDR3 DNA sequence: TGCAGCGTTGAAACTCGGGACAGGGGAGAAACCGGGGAGCTGTTTTTT. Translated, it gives CSVETRDRGETGELFF.

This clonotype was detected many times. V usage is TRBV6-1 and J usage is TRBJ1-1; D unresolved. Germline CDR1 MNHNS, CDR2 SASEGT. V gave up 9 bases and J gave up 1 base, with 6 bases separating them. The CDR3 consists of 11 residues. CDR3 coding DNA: TGTGCCAGTAGAGAGAACACTGAAGCTTTCTTT. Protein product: CASRENTEAFF.

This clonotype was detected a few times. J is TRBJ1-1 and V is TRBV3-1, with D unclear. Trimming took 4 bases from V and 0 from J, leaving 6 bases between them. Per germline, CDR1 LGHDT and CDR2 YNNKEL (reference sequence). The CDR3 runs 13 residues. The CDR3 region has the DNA TGTGCCAGCAGCCTCATCATGAACACTGAAGCTTTCTTT. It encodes CASSLIMNTEAFF.

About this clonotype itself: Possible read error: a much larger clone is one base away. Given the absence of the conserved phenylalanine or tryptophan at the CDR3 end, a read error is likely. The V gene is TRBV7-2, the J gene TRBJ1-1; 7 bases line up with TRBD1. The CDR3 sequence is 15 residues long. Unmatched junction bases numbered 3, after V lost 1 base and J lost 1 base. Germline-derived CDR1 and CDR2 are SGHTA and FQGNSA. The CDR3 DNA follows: TGTGCCAGCAGCTTAGTAGGGGGCCAGAACACTGAAGCTTTCTCT. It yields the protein CASSLVGGQNTEAFS.

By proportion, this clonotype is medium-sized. The CDR3 here is CASSLGQGQAFF. The CDR3 DNA is TGTGCCAGCAGCTTGGGACAGGGACAAGCTTTCTTT. The chain carries TRBV5-5 and TRBJ1-1; 7 positions agree with TRBD1. V was pared by 0 bases and J by 9 bases, with 2 bases of the junction left unmatched. This CDR3 is built from 12 residues. Germline CDR1 is SGHKS and CDR2 is YYEKEE (reference sequence).

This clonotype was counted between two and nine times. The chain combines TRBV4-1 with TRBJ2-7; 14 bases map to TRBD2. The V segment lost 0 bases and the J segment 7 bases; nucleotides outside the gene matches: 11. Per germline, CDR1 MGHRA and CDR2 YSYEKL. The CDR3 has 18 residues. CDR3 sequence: CASSQDPRGLAGGSEQYF. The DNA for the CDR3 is TGCGCCAGCAGCCAAGACCCCCGCGGACTAGCGGGAGGTTCAGAGCAGTACTTC.

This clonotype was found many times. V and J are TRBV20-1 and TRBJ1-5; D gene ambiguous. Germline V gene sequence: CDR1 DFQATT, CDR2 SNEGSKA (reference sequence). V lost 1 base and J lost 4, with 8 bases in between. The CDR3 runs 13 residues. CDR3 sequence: CSARGSPNQPQHF. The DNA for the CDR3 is TGCAGTGCTAGAGGGTCCCCGAATCAGCCCCAGCATTTT.

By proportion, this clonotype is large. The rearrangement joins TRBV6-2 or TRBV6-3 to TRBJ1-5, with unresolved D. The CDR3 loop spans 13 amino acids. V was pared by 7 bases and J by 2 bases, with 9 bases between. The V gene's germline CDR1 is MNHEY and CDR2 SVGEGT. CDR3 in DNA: TGTGCCAGCAACGTCGAAGGCAATCAGCCCCAGCATTTT. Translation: CASNVEGNQPQHF.

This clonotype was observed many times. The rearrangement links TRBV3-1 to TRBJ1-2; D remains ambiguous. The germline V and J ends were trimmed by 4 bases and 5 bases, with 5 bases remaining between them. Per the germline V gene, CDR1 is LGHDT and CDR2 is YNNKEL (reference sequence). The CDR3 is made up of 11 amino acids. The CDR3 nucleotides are TGTGCCAGCAGCCCAGGATATGGCTACACCTTC. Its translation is CASSPGYGYTF.

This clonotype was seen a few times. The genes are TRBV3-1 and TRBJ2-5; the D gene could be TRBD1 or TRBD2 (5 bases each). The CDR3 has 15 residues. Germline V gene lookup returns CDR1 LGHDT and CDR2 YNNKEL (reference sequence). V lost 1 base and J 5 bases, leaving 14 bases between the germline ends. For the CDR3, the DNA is TGTGCCAGCAGCCAAGTCATGGGGGTAGCGGAGACCCAGTACTTC. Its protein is CASSQVMGVAETQYF.

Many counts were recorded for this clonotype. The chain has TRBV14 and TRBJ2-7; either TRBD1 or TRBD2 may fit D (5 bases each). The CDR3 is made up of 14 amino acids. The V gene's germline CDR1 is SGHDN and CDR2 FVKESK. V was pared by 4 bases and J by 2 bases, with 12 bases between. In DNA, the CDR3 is TGTGCCAGCAGCCCCCCCGGGGCAGCCTACGAGCAGTACTTC. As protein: CASSPPGAAYEQYF.

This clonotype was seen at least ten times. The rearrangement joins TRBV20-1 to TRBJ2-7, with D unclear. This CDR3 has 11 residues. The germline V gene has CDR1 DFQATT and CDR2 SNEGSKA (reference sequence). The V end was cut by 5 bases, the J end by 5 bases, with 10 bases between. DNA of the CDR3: TGCAGTGCTGACCAGGAACACGAGCAGTACTTC. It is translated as CSADQEHEQYF.

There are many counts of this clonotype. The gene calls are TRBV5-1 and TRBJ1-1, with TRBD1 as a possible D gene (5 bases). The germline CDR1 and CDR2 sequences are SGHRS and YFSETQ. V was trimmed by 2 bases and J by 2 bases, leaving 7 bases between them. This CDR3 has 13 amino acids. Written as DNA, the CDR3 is TGCGCCAGCAGCTTAGGGGTTAACACTGAAGCTTTCTTT. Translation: CASSLGVNTEAFF.

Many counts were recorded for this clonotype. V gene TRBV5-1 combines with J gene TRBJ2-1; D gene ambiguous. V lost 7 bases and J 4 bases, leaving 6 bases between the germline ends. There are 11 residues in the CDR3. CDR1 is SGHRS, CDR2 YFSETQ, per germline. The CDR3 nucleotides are TGCGCCAGCGCCGGATACAATGAGCAGTTCTTC. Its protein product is CASAGYNEQFF.

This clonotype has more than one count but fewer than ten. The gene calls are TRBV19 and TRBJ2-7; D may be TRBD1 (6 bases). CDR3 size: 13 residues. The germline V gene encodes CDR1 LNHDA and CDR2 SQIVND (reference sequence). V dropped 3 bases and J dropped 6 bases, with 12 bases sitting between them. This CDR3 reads CASSMGRGREQYF. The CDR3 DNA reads TGTGCCAGTAGTATGGGCAGGGGACGCGAGCAGTACTTC.

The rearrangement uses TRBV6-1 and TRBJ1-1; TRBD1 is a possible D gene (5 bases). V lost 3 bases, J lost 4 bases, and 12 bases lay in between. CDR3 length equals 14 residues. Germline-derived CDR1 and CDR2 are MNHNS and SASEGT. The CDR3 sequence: CASSEGRVATEAFF. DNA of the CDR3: TGTGCCAGCAGTGAGGGCAGGGTAGCCACTGAAGCTTTCTTT.

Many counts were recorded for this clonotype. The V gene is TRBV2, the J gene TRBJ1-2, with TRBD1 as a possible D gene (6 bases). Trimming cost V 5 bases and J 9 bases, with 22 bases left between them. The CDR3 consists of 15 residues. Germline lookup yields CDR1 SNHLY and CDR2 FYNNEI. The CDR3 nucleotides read TGTGCCAGCAGTCTCACCCGAGGAACAGGGCAGCGCTACACCTTC. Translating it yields CASSLTRGTGQRYTF.

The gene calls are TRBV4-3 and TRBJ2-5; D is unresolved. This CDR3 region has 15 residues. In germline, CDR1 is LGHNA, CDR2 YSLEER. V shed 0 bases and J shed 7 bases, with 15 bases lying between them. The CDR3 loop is CASSQEGISTTTQYF. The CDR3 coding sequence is TGCGCCAGCAGCCAAGAAGGAATTTCCACAACGACCCAGTACTTC.